This T cell receptor beta chain came from a study of OX40 agonist ivuxolimab in advanced cancers. About the research overall: Cohort: 65% to 90% men, mean age about 60, aged roughly 20 to 79.

TCRdb keeps only in-frame clones here, not all; method: immunoSEQ multiplex PCR. The sample contains 40,000 to 65,000 clones, roughly 84% of which appear only once. The trim removed 0 bases at V and 5 bases at J, leaving 13 bases unmatched. This CDR3 is 18 amino acids long. Germline lookup yields CDR1 MGHRA and CDR2 YSYEKL. V and J are TRBV4-1 and TRBJ2-7; 10 positions agree with TRBD1. Sequences were derived from CD4+ or CD8+ T cells sorted from blood, sampled in a trial of the OX40 agonist ivuxolimab. This receptor was taken from an adult with an advanced solid tumor such as melanoma, head and neck, liver or kidney cancer. For the CDR3, the DNA is TGCGCCAGCAGCCAAGATCGTGGGACAGGGGACGGTCCCCACGAGCAGTACTTC. Protein: CASSQDRGTGDGPHEQYF.